This T cell receptor beta chain was recovered during a study of post-analysis software for immune sequencing data. Notes on the study in general: TRBV5-6, TRBV5-1 and TRBV20-1 belonged to a set of a handful of TRBV segments that were more frequent in patients than controls.

Unique molecular identifiers featured in each of the TCR beta cDNA libraries. A single record per CDR3 protein comes from TCRdb applying MiXCR to the PCR reads. The sample includes under 900,000 distinct CDR3 sequences, about 57% seen only once; the top ten take about 4.5%. Germline-derived CDR1 and CDR2 are SGHTA and FQGNSA. With V trimmed by 6 bases and J by 4 bases, 6 bases remained unmatched. This CDR3 is built from 14 residues. To note about this clonotype: Its antigen is unidentified.

The specimen sequenced was blood. The rearrangement joins TRBV7-2 to TRBJ1-2; 9 positions agree with TRBD1. This TCR was sampled from a girl aged 5-17 years with multiple sclerosis. The CDR3 protein is CASSSRTGAYGYTF. CDR3 coding DNA: TGTGCCAGCAGTTCTCGGACAGGGGCCTATGGCTACACCTTC.